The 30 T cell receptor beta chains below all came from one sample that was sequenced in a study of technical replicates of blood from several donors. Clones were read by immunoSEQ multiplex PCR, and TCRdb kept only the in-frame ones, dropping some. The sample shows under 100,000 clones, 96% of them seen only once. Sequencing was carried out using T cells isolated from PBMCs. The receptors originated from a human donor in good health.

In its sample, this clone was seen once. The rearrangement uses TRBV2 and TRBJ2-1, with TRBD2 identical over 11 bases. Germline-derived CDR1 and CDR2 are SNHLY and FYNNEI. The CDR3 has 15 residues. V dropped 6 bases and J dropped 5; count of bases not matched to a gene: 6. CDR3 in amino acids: CASRVTSGIHNEQFF. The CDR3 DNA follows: TGTGCCAGCAGGGTGACTAGCGGGATCCACAATGAGCAGTTCTTC.

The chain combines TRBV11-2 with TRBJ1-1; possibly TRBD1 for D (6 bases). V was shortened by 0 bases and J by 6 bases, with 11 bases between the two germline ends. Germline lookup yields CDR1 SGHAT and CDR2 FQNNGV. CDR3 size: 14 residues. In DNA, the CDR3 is TGTGCCAGCAGCTTAGAAGTTTCAGGGGCTGAAGCTTTCTTT. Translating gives CASSLEVSGAEAFF.

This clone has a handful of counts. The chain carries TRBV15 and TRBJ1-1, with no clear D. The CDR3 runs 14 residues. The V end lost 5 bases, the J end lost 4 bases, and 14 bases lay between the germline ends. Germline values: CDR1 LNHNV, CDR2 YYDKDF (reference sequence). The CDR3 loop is CATSETFESTEAFF. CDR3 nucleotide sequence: TGTGCCACCAGCGAAACCTTCGAGAGCACTGAAGCTTTCTTT.

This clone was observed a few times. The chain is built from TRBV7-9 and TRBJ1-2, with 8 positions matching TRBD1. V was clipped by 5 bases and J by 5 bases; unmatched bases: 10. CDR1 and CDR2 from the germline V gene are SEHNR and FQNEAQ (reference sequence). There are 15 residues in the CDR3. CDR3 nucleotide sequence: TGTGCCAGCAGCCCCCGGGACAGGTATTTGTATGGCTACACCTTC. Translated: CASSPRDRYLYGYTF.

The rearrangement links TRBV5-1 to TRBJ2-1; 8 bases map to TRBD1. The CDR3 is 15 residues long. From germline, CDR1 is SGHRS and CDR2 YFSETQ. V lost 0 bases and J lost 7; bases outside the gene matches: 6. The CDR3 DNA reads TGCGCCAGCAGCTTGGCGCAGGGGGCTCGGAATGAGCAGTTCTTC. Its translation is CASSLAQGARNEQFF.

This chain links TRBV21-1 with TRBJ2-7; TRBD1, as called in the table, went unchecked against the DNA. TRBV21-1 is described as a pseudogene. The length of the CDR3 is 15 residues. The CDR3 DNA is TGTGCCAGCAGATGGGACAGGCCATACTCCTACGAGCAGTACTTC. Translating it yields CASRWDRPYSYEQYF.

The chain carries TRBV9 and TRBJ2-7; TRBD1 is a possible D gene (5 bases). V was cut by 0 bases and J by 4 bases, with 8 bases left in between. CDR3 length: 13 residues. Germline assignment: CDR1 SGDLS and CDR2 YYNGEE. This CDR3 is CASSVGQLYEQYF. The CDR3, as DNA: TGTGCCAGCAGCGTAGGACAGTTATACGAGCAGTACTTC.

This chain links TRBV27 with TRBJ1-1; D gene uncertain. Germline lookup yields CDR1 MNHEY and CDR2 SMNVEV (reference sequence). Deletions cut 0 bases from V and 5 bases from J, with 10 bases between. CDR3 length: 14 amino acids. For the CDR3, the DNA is TGTGCCAGCAGTTTATCGGAGGGAGCTACTGAAGCTTTCTTT. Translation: CASSLSEGATEAFF.

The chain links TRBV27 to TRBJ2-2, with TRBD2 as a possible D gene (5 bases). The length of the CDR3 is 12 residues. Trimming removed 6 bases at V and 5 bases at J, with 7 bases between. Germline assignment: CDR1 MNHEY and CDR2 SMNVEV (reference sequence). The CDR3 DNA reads TGTGCCAGCAGGAGGGAGACCGGGGAGCTGTTTTTT. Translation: CASRRETGELFF.

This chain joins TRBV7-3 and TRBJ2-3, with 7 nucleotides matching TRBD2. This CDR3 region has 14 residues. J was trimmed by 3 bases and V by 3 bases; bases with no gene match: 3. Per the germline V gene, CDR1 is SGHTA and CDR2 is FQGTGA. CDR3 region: CASSLTSYTDTQYF. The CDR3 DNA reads TGTGCCAGCAGCTTGACTAGCTATACAGATACGCAGTATTTT.

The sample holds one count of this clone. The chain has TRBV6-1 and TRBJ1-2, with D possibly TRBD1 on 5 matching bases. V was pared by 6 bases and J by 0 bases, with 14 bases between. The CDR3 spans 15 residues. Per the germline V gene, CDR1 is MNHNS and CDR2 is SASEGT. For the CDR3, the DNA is TGTGCCAGCAGCCCGATCGACAGCACTAACTATGGCTACACCTTC. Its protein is CASSPIDSTNYGYTF.

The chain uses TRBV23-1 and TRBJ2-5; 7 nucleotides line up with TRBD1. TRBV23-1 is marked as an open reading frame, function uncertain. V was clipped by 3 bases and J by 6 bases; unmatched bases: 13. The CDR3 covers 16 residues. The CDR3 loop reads CASSHDRDHYFQTQYF. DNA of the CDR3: TGCGCCAGCAGTCATGACAGGGACCATTACTTTCAGACCCAGTACTTC.

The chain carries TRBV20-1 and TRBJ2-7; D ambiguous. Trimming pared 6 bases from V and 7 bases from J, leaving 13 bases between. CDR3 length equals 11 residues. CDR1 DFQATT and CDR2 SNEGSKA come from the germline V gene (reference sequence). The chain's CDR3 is CSAPNYGEQYF. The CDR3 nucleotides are TGCAGTGCCCCCAACTACGGAGAGCAGTACTTC.

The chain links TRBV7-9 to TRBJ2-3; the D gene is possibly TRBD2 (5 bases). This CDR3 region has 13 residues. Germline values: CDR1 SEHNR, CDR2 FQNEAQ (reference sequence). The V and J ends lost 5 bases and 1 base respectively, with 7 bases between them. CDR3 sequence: CASSLEGTDTQYF. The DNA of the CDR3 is TGTGCCAGCAGCCTGGAGGGCACAGATACGCAGTATTTT.

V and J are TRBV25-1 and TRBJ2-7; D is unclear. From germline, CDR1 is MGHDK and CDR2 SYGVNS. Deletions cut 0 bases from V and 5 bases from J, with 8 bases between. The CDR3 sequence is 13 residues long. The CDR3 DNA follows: TGTGCCAGCAGTGAATATACGGGTAACGAGCAGTACTTC. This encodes CASSEYTGNEQYF.

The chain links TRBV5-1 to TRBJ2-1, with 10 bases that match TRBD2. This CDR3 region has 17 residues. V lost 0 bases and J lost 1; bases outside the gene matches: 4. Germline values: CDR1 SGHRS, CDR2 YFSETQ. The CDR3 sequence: CASSLVWTSGSYNEQFF. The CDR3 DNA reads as TGCGCCAGCAGCTTGGTTTGGACTAGCGGATCCTACAATGAGCAGTTCTTC. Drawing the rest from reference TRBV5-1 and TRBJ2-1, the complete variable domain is KAGVTQTPRYLIKTRGQQVTLSCSPISGHRSVSWYQQTPGQGLQFLFEYFSETQRNKGNFPGRFSGRQFSNSRSEMNVSTLELGDSALYLCASSLVWTSGSYNEQFFGPGTRLTVL.

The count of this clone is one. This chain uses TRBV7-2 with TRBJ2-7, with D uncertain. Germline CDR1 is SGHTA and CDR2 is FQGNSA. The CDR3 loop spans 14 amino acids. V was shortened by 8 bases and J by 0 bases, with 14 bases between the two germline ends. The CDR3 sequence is CASLLNLISYEQYF. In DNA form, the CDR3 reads TGTGCCAGCCTACTAAACTTGATCTCCTACGAGCAGTACTTC.

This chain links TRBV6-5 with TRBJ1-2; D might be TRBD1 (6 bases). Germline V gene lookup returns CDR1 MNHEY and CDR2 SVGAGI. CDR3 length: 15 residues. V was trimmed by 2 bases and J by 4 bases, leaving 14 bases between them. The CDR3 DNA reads TGTGCCAGCAGTTACCACAGGGCTTCCCTCTATGGCTACACCTTC. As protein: CASSYHRASLYGYTF.

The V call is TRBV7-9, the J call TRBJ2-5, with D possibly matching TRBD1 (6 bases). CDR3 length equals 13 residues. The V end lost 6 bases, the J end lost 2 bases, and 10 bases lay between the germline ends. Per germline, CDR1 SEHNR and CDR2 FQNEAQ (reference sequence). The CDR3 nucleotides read TGTGCCAGCAGGACAGGCAATCAAGAGACCCAGTACTTC. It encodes CASRTGNQETQYF.

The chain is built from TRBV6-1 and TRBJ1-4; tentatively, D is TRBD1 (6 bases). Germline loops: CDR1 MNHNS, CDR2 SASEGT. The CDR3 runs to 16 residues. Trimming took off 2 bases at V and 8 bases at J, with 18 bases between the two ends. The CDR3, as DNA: TGTGCCAGCAGTGAAAATCGGGGCAGGGGACGGGAAAAACTGTTTTTT. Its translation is CASSENRGRGREKLFF.

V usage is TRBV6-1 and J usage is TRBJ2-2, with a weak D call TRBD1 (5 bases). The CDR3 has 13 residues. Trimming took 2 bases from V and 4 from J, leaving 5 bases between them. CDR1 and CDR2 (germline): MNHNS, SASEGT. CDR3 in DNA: TGTGCCAGCAGTGAACAGGGCACCGGGGAGCTGTTTTTT. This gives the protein CASSEQGTGELFF.

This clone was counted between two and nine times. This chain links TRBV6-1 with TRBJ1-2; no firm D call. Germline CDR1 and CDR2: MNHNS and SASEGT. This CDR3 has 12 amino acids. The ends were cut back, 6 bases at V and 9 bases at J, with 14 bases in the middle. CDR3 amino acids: CASRDSGASYTF. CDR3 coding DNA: TGTGCCAGCAGGGATAGCGGAGCAAGCTACACCTTC.

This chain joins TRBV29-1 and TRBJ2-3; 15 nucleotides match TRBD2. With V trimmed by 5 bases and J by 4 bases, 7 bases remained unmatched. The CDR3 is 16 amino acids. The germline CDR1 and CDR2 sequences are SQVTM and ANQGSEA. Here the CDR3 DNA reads TGCAGCGTTTATGGACTAGCGGGAGGGCCCCCAGATACGCAGTATTTT. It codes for CSVYGLAGGPPDTQYF.

CDR3 amino acids: CASWTVVAFF. In DNA form, the CDR3 reads TGTGCCTCCTGGACTGTAGTTGCTTTCTTT. V usage is TRBV30 and J usage is TRBJ1-1; D call uncertain. The germline V gene has CDR1 GTSNPN and CDR2 SVGIG (reference sequence). Trimming removed 7 bases at V and 11 bases at J, with 14 bases between. CDR3 length: 10 amino acids. The full variable domain, in which reference TRBV30 and TRBJ1-1 provide the parts outside the CDR3, is SQTIHQWPATLVQPVGSPLSLECTVEGTSNPNLYWYRQAAGRGLQLLFYSVGIGQISSEVPQNLSASRPQDRQFILSSKKLLLSDSGFYLCASWTVVAFFGQGTRLTVV.

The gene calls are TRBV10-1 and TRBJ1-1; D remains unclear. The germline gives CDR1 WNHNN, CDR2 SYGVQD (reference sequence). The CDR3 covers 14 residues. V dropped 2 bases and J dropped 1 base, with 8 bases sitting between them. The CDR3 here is CASSEGRRNTEAFF. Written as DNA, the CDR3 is TGCGCCAGCAGTGAGGGCAGGCGGAACACTGAAGCTTTCTTT.

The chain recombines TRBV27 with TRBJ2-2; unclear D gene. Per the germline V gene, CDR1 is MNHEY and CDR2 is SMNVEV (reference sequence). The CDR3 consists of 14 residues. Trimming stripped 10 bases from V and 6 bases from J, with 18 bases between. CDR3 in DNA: TGTGCCACCCAACAGTACTTCAACGCCGGGGAGCTGTTTTTT. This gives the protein CATQQYFNAGELFF.

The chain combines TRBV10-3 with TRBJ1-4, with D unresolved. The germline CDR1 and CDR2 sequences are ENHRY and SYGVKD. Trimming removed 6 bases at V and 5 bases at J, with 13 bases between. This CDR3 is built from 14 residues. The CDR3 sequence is CAIRNTDNNEKLFF. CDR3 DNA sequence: TGTGCCATCAGAAACACAGATAACAATGAAAAACTGTTTTTT.

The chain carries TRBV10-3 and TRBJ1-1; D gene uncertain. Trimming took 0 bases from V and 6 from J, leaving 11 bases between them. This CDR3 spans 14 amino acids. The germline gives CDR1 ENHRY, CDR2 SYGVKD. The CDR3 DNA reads TGTGCCATCAGTGAGTCGACGGAGAAGCCTGAAGCTTTCTTT. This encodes CAISESTEKPEAFF.

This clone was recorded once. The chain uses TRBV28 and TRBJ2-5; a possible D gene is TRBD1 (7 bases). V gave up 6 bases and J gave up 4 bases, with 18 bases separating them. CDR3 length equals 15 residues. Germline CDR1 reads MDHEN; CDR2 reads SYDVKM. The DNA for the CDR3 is TGTGCCAGCAGCAAAACAGGGGAGGTACGAGAGACCCAGTACTTC. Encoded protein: CASSKTGEVRETQYF.

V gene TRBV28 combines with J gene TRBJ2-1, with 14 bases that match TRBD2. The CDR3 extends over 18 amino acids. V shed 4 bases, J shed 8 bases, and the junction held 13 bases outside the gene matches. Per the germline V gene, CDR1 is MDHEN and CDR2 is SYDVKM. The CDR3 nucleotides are TGTGCCAGCAGTTCCCCTCGGACTAGCGGGAGGAGCGATGATGAGCAGTTCTTC. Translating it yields CASSSPRTSGRSDDEQFF.